Only one count was recorded for the clone carrying this TCR beta chain. This entry belongs to a study of T cell changes during pregnancy in multiple sclerosis. The protocol was immunoSEQ multiplex PCR, while the TCRdb copy is restricted to in-frame clones and leaves out a portion. Of approximately 50,000 clones listed, 92% were seen once; the top ten hold 0.45% to 0.65%. Germline loops: CDR1 MNHEY, CDR2 SMNVEV (reference sequence). There are 16 residues in the CDR3. V trimming: 2 bases; J trimming: 7 bases; junction bases outside the gene matches: 6. The sample in question was CD4+ T cells from peripheral blood mononuclear cells, obtained after pregnancy. The chain uses TRBV27 and TRBJ2-1; 12 positions agree with TRBD2. The receptor was derived from a female donor with multiple sclerosis, enrolled in a pregnancy study. DNA for the CDR3: TGTGCCAGCAGTTTACTAACTAGCGGGAGGACGAATGAGCAGTTCTTC. Amino acids: CASSLLTSGRTNEQFF.